This T cell receptor beta chain was found in a study of immune cell composition in non-small cell lung cancer. Profiled with immunoSEQ multiplex PCR; TCRdb holds only in-frame clones, not every one. The sample has 11,000 or so clones; approximately 60% are singletons. V lost 1 base and J 7 bases, leaving 11 bases between the germline ends. Germline values: CDR1 LNHDA, CDR2 SQIVND (reference sequence). CDR3 size: 14 residues. The TCR was taken from a human donor with non-small cell lung cancer. Sequencing was performed on lung tumor tissue. The chain links TRBV19 to TRBJ2-1; TRBD2 is a possible D gene (5 bases). CDR3 nucleotide sequence: TGTGCCAGTAGTATAGGGGCTAGAGGGAATGAGCAGTTCTTC. It translates to CASSIGARGNEQFF.